This note documents a single T cell receptor beta chain sequence. Its antigen is not known. These data come from a study of T cells expressing NK-cell markers. The overall study: The sequencing cohort of eight donors included seven HCMV-seropositive individuals and one seronegative individual. Study results and limitations: Five to seven of the donors carried dominant NKG2C+ clonotypes that took up roughly 1.0-7.0% of their CD8+ T cells. A few donors' CD3+CD56-NKG2C+ cells were dominated by the same clonotypes.

5'RACE template switching built TCR beta cDNA with unique molecular identifiers. No DNA is given; TCRdb re-called the 5' RACE reads and lists each CDR3 protein once. The table lists fewer than 400,000 distinct CDR3 sequences. The germline V gene encodes CDR1 SGHTS and CDR2 YDEGEE. The CDR3 length is 14 residues. V gene TRBV5-8 combines with J gene TRBJ2-7; TCRdb picks TRBD1, but there is no DNA to check that call. Sequences were obtained from blood T cells: a sorted CD56 or NKG2C T cell subset, CD4+ or CD8+ T cells, or bulk PBMC T cells (not recorded which). The source is a woman between 45 and 65 years old in good health. Here the CDR3 reads CASSPPGRLYEQYF.